This TCR beta chain derives from a study of blood T cell repertoires in COVID-19. With 8 bases clipped from V and 4 bases from J, the junction kept 10 bases outside the gene matches. This CDR3 is built from 15 residues. CDR1 and CDR2 from the germline V gene are SNHLY and FYNNEI. Some clones are missing from TCRdb's copy, which holds only in-frame ones; the method was immunoSEQ multiplex PCR. The table has roughly 100,000 clones, about four fifths seen once; the top ten hold about 16%. The clonotype originates from an elderly woman with acute or convalescent COVID-19. The chain carries TRBV2 and TRBJ2-1, with 8 bases identical to TRBD2. Sequencing input: peripheral blood. CDR3 protein: CASGPGLGLYNEQFF. The CDR3 DNA sequence: TGTGCCAGCGGCCCGGGACTAGGACTGTACAATGAGCAGTTCTTC.